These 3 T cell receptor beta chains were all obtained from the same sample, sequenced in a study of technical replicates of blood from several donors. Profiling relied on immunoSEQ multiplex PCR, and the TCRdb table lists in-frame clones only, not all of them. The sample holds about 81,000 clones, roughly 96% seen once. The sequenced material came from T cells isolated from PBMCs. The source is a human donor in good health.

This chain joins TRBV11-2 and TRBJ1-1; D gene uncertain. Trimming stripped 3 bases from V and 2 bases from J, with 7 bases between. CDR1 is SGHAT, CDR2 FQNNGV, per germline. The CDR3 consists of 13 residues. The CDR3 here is CASSLAVNTEAFF. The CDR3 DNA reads TGTGCCAGCAGCTTGGCGGTTAACACTGAAGCTTTCTTT.

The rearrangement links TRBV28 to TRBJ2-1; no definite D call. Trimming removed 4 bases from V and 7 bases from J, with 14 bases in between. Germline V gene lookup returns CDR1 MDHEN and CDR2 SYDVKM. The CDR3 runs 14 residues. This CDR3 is CASSSSGLYNEQFF. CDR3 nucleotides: TGTGCCAGCAGTTCATCCGGGTTATATAATGAGCAGTTCTTC.

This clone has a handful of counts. CDR3 residues: CASSPRGASDEAFF. CDR3 in DNA: TGTGCCAGCAGCCCACGGGGGGCCTCTGATGAAGCTTTCTTT. This chain connects TRBV9 to TRBJ1-1; a possible D gene is TRBD1 (6 bases). This CDR3 contains 14 residues. The V gene's germline CDR1 is SGDLS and CDR2 YYNGEE. Trimming pared 4 bases from V and 7 bases from J, leaving 17 bases between.